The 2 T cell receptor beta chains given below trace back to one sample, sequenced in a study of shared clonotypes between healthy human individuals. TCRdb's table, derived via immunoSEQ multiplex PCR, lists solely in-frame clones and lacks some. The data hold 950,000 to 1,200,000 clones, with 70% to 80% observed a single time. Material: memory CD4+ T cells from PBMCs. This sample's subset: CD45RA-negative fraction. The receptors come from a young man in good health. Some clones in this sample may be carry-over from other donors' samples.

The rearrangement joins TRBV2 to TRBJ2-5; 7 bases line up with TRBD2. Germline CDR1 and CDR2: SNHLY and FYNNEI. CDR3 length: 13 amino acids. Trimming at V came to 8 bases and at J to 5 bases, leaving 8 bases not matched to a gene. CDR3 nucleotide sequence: TGTGCCAGCGGCGGCGGGAGACGGGAGACCCAGTACTTC. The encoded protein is CASGGGRRETQYF. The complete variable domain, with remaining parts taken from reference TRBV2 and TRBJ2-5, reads EPEVTQTPSHQVTQMGQEVILRCVPISNHLYFYWYRQILGQKVEFLVSFYNNEISEKSEIFDDQFSVERPDGSNFTLKIRSTKLEDSAMYFCASGGGRRETQYFGPGTRLLVL.

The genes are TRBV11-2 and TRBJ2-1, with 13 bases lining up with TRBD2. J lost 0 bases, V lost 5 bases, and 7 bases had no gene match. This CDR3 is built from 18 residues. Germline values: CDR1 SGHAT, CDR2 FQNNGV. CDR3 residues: CASSSGTSGANSYNEQFF. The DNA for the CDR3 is TGTGCCAGCAGCAGCGGGACTAGCGGGGCGAACTCCTACAATGAGCAGTTCTTC. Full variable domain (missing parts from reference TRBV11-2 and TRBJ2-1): EAGVAQSPRYKIIEKRQSVAFWCNPISGHATLYWYQQILGQGPKLLIQFQNNGVVDDSQLPKDRFSAERLKGVDSTLKIQPAKLEDSAVYLCASSSGTSGANSYNEQFFGPGTRLTVL.